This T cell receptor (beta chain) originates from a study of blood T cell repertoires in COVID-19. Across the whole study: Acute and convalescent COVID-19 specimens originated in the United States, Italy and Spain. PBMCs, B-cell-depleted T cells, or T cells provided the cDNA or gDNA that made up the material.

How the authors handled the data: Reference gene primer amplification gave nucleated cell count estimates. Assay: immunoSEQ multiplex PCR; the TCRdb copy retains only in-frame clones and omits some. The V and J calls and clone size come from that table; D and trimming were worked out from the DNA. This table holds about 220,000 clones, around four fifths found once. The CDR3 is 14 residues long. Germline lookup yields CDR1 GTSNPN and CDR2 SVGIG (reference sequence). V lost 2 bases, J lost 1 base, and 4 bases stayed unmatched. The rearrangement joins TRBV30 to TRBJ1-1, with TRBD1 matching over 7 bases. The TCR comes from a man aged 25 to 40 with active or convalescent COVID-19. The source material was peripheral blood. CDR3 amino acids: CAWSSGTANTEAFF. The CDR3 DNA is TGTGCCTGGAGTTCGGGGACAGCGAACACTGAAGCTTTCTTT.